The present T cell receptor beta chain was sequenced within a study of metastatic and nonmetastatic thyroid tumors. The length of the CDR3 is 15 residues. Germline lookup yields CDR1 MDHEN and CDR2 SYDVKM. Trimming left V 6 bases short and J 7 bases short, with 19 bases between. Prior to thyroid surgery, none of the patients had received any treatment. MiXCR re-clonotyped the PCR reads for TCRdb. The sample yields over 3,000 clones, roughly 36% seen once. This TCR came from a male donor with papillary thyroid cancer or a benign thyroid nodule (not recorded which). Some clones in this sample may be carry-over from other donors' samples. Sequencing was done on a sample of adjacent normal tissue. The chain combines TRBV28 with TRBJ1-5; D gene uncertain. In DNA, the CDR3 is TGTGCCAGCAGAAGTTTGACTGGGGAGTTACAGCCCCAGCATTTT. Translation: CASRSLTGELQPQHF.